Presented here are 18 T cell receptor beta chains from one specimen sequenced in a study of monozygotic twins with cystic fibrosis. The data were produced by immunoSEQ multiplex PCR, yet TCRdb's version contains in-frame clones alone and is incomplete. The table shows roughly 10,000 clones, with just over 99% occurring only once. Sequenced: blood. These receptors were taken from a man younger than 35 with cystic fibrosis.

The chain couples TRBV5-1 to TRBJ1-2; a possible D gene is TRBD1 (5 bases). Between the trimmed V and J ends, which lost 0 bases and 3 bases, there was a span of 12 bases. Germline lookup yields CDR1 SGHRS and CDR2 YFSETQ. This CDR3 region has 15 residues. Here the CDR3 reads CASSLDSWGDYGYTF. CDR3 sequence (DNA): TGCGCCAGCAGCTTGGACTCCTGGGGGGACTATGGCTACACCTTC.

V usage is TRBV5-5 and J usage is TRBJ2-5; no firm D call. Germline V CDR1 and CDR2: SGHKS, YYEKEE (reference sequence). The germline V and J ends were trimmed by 0 bases and 0 bases, with 6 bases remaining between them. The CDR3 contains 14 residues. DNA of the CDR3: TGTGCCAGCAGCTTGGCACTGTACCAAGAGACCCAGTACTTC. It specifies CASSLALYQETQYF.

The V call is TRBV19, the J call TRBJ2-2; tentatively, D is TRBD1 (6 bases). Germline CDR1 is LNHDA and CDR2 is SQIVND (reference sequence). V lost 10 bases to trimming and J lost 2 bases, with 14 bases between them. The CDR3 has 14 amino acids. The CDR3, as DNA: TGTGCCACCTTAAACAGGGTTAACACCGGGGAGCTGTTTTTT. Translated, it gives CATLNRVNTGELFF.

The V and J genes are TRBV2 and TRBJ1-4; D not resolved. The CDR3 totals 13 residues. The V end was cut by 11 bases, the J end by 5 bases, with 15 bases between. Germline V lookup: CDR1 SNHLY, CDR2 FYNNEI. This CDR3 is CAALRLLNEKLFF. The CDR3, as DNA: TGTGCCGCTTTGCGGCTCCTAAATGAAAAACTGTTTTTT. Supplemented by reference TRBV2 and TRBJ1-4, the full variable domain reads EPEVTQTPSHQVTQMGQEVILRCVPISNHLYFYWYRQILGQKVEFLVSFYNNEISEKSEIFDDQFSVERPDGSNFTLKIRSTKLEDSAMYFCAALRLLNEKLFFGSGTQLSVL.

This chain connects TRBV12-2 to TRBJ2-7; TRBD1 is taken as the D call from the table, unchecked against the DNA. TRBV12-2 counts as a pseudogene. This CDR3 is built from 14 residues. As DNA, the CDR3 is TGTGCAAGTCGCTTAGTTCCAGGGGCCTACGAGCAGTACTTC. Translating gives CASRLVPGAYEQYF.

This rearrangement joins TRBV2 to TRBJ2-7; a possible D gene is TRBD2 (6 bases). This CDR3 is built from 15 residues. The germline V gene encodes CDR1 SNHLY and CDR2 FYNNEI. V was clipped by 6 bases and J by 6 bases, with 21 bases between them. CDR3 DNA: TGTGCCAGCAGCGAAACCGTGATTCCCGGGGGCGAGCAGTACTTC. Protein sequence: CASSETVIPGGEQYF.

This clone has a handful of counts. This chain joins TRBV2 and TRBJ1-2; 7 bases line up with TRBD1. Germline V gene lookup returns CDR1 SNHLY and CDR2 FYNNEI. V lost 3 bases and J lost 5; bases outside the gene matches: 9. The CDR3 covers 15 residues. The CDR3 sequence: CASSDFSGQLYGYTF. The CDR3 DNA follows: TGTGCCAGCAGTGATTTTTCGGGACAGTTGTATGGCTACACCTTC.

The chain recombines TRBV9 with TRBJ1-1; no clear D. Germline CDR1 is SGDLS and CDR2 is YYNGEE. Trimming removed 3 bases from V and 0 bases from J, with 9 bases in between. The CDR3 is made up of 14 amino acids. The CDR3 bases are TGTGCCAGCAGCGCCGACGGATTGAACACTGAAGCTTTCTTT. Amino acid sequence: CASSADGLNTEAFF.

The genes are TRBV7-9 and TRBJ1-2; D is perhaps TRBD1 (5 bases). V was cut by 5 bases and J by 8 bases, with 21 bases left in between. The CDR3 length is 15 residues. Germline V gene lookup returns CDR1 SEHNR and CDR2 FQNEAQ (reference sequence). The CDR3 loop reads CASSTNSGTPSGYTF. In DNA, the CDR3 is TGTGCCAGCAGCACAAATTCCGGGACCCCAAGCGGCTACACCTTC.

This clone was seen once. The gene calls are TRBV4-2 and TRBJ2-3; 10 nucleotides agree with TRBD2. Germline CDR1 reads LGHNA; CDR2 reads YNFKEQ. Trimming at V came to 7 bases and at J to 6 bases, leaving 10 bases not matched to a gene. CDR3 length: 15 residues. Written as DNA, the CDR3 is TGTGCCAGCACCGCTCTAGCGGGGGACCCTGATACGCAGTATTTT. It specifies CASTALAGDPDTQYF.

The chain employs TRBV9 and TRBJ1-4; 9 bases fit TRBD1. With V trimmed by 3 bases and J by 5 bases, 8 bases remained unmatched. CDR1 SGDLS and CDR2 YYNGEE come from the germline V gene. The CDR3 spans 16 residues. The CDR3 nucleotides read TGTGCCAGCAGCGCGCGGACAGGGGCATACAATGAAAAACTGTTTTTT. It codes for CASSARTGAYNEKLFF.

The rearrangement joins TRBV19 to TRBJ2-5; tentative D call: TRBD2 (6 bases). Germline V gives CDR1 LNHDA, CDR2 SQIVND (reference sequence). V lost 2 bases and J 5 bases, leaving 15 bases between the germline ends. This CDR3 region has 15 residues. CDR3 nucleotide sequence: TGTGCCAGTAGTATAATTATGGGTCGGGGGGAGACCCAGTACTTC. Its protein product is CASSIIMGRGETQYF.

The genes are TRBV7-8 and TRBJ2-6; 9 nucleotides match TRBD1. The trim removed 5 bases at V and 1 base at J, leaving 6 bases unmatched. The germline V gene encodes CDR1 SGHVS and CDR2 FQNEAQ. The CDR3 is 17 residues long. CDR3 amino acids: CASSGWDRASGANVLTF. In nucleotides, the CDR3 is TGTGCCAGCAGCGGCTGGGACAGGGCGTCTGGGGCCAACGTCCTGACTTTC.

V gene TRBV18 combines with J gene TRBJ1-3; 7 bases fit TRBD1. CDR1 is KGHSH, CDR2 LQKENI, per germline. CDR3 size: 20 residues. Trimming at V came to 3 bases and at J to 0 bases, leaving 17 bases not matched to a gene. The CDR3 region is CASSPQTGTARAFSGNTIYF. The CDR3 region has the DNA TGTGCCAGCTCACCGCAAACCGGGACAGCCAGGGCATTCTCTGGAAACACCATATATTTT.

This chain connects TRBV10-3 to TRBJ2-1; 8 bases agree with TRBD2. The CDR3 is 15 amino acids. CDR1 is ENHRY, CDR2 SYGVKD, per germline. With 4 bases clipped from V and 4 bases from J, the junction kept 6 bases outside the gene matches. CDR3 in amino acids: CAISVAGLDYNEQFF. In DNA, the CDR3 is TGTGCCATCAGTGTGGCGGGACTAGATTACAATGAGCAGTTCTTC.

The gene calls are TRBV19 and TRBJ2-1; TRBD1 is a possible D gene (6 bases). Trimming stripped 5 bases from V and 9 bases from J, with 20 bases between. CDR3 size: 15 residues. CDR1 LNHDA and CDR2 SQIVND come from the germline V gene (reference sequence). Here the CDR3 reads CASSSPQTGRVEQFF. The CDR3 region has the DNA TGTGCCAGTAGTTCCCCCCAAACAGGGCGGGTTGAGCAGTTCTTC.

The chain carries TRBV14 and TRBJ2-7, with 10 bases identical to TRBD2. The V and J ends lost 2 bases and 3 bases, in that order; junction bases with no gene match: 7. Germline CDR1 SGHDN, CDR2 FVKESK. The CDR3 sequence is 16 residues long. The CDR3 region is CASSQRLAGLGYEQYF. CDR3 DNA sequence: TGTGCCAGCAGCCAAAGACTAGCGGGCCTTGGCTACGAGCAGTACTTC.

The genes are TRBV6-1 and TRBJ1-5; D is undetermined. The length of the CDR3 is 14 residues. V lost 7 bases to trimming and J lost 7 bases, with 17 bases between them. Germline V gene lookup returns CDR1 MNHNS and CDR2 SASEGT. This CDR3 is CASMGPTVRQPQHF. Written as DNA, the CDR3 is TGTGCCAGCATGGGCCCCACAGTCCGGCAGCCCCAGCATTTT.